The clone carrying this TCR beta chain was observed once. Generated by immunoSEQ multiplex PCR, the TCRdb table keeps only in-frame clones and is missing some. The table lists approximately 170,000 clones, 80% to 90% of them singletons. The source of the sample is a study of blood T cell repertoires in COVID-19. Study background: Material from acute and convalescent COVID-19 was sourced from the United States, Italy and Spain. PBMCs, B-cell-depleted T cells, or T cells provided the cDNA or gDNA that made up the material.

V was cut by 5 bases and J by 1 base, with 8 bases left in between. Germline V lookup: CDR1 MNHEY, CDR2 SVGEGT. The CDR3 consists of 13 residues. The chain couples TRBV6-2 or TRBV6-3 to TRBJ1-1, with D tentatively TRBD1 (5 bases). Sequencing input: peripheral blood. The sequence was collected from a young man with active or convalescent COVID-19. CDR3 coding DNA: TGTGCCAGCAGTCACACAGGGAACACTGAAGCTTTCTTT. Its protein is CASSHTGNTEAFF.